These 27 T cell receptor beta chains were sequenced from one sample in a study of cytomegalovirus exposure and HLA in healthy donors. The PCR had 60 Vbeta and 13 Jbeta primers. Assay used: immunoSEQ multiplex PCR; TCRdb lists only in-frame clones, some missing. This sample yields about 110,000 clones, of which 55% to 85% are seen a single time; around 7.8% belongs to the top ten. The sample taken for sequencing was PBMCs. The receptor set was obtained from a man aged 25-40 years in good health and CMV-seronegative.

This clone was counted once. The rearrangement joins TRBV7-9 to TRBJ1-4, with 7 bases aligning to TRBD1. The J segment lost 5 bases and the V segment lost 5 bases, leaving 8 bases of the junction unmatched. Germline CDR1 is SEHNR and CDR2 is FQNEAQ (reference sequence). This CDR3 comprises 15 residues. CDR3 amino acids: CASSPQGGINEKLFF. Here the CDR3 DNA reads TGTGCCAGCAGCCCCCAGGGGGGAATAAATGAAAAACTGTTTTTT.

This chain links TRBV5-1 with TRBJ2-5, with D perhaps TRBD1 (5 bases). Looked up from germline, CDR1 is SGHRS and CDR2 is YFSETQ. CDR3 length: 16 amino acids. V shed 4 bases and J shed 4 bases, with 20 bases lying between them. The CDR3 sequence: CASSPPTATKGETQYF. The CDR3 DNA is TGCGCCAGCAGCCCCCCGACAGCTACAAAGGGAGAGACCCAGTACTTC.

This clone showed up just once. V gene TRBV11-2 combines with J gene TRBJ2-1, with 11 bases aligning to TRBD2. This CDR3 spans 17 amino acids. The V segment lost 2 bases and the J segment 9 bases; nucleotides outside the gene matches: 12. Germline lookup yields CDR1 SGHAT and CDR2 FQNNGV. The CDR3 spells CASSLSEALAGGFEQFF. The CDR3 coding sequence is TGTGCCAGCAGCTTATCCGAGGCCCTAGCGGGAGGCTTTGAGCAGTTCTTC.

The CDR3 sequence: CASSLAGGPAAGNTIYF. CDR3 sequence (DNA): TGTGCCAGCAGCTTAGCGGGGGGACCGGCTGCTGGAAACACCATATATTTT. The chain uses TRBV7-2 and TRBJ1-3; D perhaps matches TRBD1 (5 bases). Deletions cut 0 bases from V and 2 bases from J, with 14 bases between. Germline V gene sequence: CDR1 SGHTA, CDR2 FQGNSA. There are 17 residues in the CDR3.

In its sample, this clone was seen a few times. The CDR3 bases are TGCGCCAGCAGCTCGGGGACTAGCATCGATGAGCAGTTCTTC. Protein sequence: CASSSGTSIDEQFF. The gene calls are TRBV5-1 and TRBJ2-1; 9 bases match TRBD2. Unmatched junction bases numbered 6, after V lost 3 bases and J lost 8 bases. CDR1 and CDR2 (germline): SGHRS, YFSETQ. CDR3 size: 14 residues.

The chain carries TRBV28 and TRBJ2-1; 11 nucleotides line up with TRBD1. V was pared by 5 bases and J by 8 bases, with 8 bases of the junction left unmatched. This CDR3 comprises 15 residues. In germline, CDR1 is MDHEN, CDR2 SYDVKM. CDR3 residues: CASSPGQGAVYEQFF. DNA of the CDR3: TGTGCCAGCAGTCCAGGACAGGGGGCGGTGTATGAGCAGTTCTTC. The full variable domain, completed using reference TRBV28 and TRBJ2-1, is DVKVTQSSRYLVKRTGEKVFLECVQDMDHENMFWYRQDPGLGLRLIYFSYDVKMKEKGDIPEGYSVSREKKERFSLILESASTNQTSMYLCASSPGQGAVYEQFFGPGTRLTVL.

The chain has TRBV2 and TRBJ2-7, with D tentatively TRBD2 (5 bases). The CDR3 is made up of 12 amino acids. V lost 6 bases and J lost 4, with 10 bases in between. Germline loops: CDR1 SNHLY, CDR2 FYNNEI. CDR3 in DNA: TGTGCCAGCAGGCCGGGGAAGTACGAGCAGTACTTC. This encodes CASRPGKYEQYF.

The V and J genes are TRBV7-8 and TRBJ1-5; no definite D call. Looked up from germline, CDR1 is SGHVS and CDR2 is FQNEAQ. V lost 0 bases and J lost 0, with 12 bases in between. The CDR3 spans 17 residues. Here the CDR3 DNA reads TGTGCCAGCAGCTTAGCAGAAGCACAGATTAGCAATCAGCCCCAGCATTTT. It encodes CASSLAEAQISNQPQHF. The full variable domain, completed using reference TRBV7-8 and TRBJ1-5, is GAGVSQSPRYKVAKRGQDVALRCDPISGHVSLFWYQQALGQGPEFLTYFQNEAQLDKSGLPSDRFFAERPEGSVSTLKIQRTQQEDSAVYLCASSLAEAQISNQPQHFGDGTRLSIL.

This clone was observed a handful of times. The CDR3: CASSQEHRPNRGGSPLHF. The CDR3 DNA reads TGCGCCAGCAGCCAAGAGCATCGGCCTAACAGGGGGGGTTCACCCCTCCACTTT. The rearrangement links TRBV4-1 to TRBJ1-6; 8 positions agree with TRBD1. Trimming removed 0 bases from V and 9 bases from J; junction bases left unmatched: 13. Germline assignment: CDR1 MGHRA and CDR2 YSYEKL. This CDR3 has 18 residues.

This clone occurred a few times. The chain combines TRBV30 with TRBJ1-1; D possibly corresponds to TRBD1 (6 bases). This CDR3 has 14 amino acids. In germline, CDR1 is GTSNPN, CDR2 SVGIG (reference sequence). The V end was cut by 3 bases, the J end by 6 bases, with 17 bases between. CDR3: CAWRGGGQNAEAFF. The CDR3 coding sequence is TGTGCCTGGAGAGGGGGGGGCCAAAACGCTGAAGCTTTCTTT.

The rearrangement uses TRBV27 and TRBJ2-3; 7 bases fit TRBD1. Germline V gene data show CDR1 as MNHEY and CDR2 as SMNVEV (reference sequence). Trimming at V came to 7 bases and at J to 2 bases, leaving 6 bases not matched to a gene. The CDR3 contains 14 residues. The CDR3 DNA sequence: TGTGCCAGCATGAGACAGGGAGCCACAGATACGCAGTATTTT. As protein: CASMRQGATDTQYF.

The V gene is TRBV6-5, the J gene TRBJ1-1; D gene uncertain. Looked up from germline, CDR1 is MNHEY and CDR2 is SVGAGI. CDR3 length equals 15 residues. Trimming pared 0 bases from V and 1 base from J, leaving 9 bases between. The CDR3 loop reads CASSYSITGNTEAFF. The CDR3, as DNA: TGTGCCAGCAGTTACTCGATCACCGGGAACACTGAAGCTTTCTTT.

CDR3 loop: CASSVGGGYTGELFF. In DNA form, the CDR3 reads TGTGCCAGCAGCGTAGGCGGGGGGTACACCGGGGAGCTGTTTTTT. J is TRBJ2-2 and V is TRBV9; 8 positions agree with TRBD2. The V gene's germline CDR1 is SGDLS and CDR2 YYNGEE. The length of the CDR3 is 15 residues. V was clipped by 0 bases and J by 3 bases; unmatched bases: 1.

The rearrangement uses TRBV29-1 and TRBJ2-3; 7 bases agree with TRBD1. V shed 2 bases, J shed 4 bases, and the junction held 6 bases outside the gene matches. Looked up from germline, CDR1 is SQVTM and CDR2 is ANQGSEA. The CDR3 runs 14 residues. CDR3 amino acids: CSVESQGVPDTQYF. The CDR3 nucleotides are TGCAGCGTTGAATCCCAGGGGGTGCCAGATACGCAGTATTTT.

The CDR3 loop is CASSYAVSKGFF. The CDR3 DNA follows: TGTGCCAGCAGTTACGCGGTCTCTAAAGGTTTCTTT. The V call is TRBV28, the J call TRBJ1-1; no clear D gene. The ends were cut back, 4 bases at V and 13 bases at J, with 16 bases in the middle. The CDR3 spans 12 residues. Germline CDR1 is MDHEN and CDR2 is SYDVKM.

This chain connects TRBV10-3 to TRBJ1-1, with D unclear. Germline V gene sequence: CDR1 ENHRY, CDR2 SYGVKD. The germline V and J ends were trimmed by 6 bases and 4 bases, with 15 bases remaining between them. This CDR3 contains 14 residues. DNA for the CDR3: TGTGCCATCAGCGACTCTGTTGGGAGCACTGAAGCTTTCTTT. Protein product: CAISDSVGSTEAFF.

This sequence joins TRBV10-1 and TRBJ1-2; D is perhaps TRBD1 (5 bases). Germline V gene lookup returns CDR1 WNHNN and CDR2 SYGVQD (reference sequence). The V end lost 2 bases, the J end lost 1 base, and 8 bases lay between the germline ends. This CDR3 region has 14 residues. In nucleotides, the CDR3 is TGCGCCAGCAGTGAGAGGGGATTTAACTATGGCTACACCTTC. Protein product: CASSERGFNYGYTF.

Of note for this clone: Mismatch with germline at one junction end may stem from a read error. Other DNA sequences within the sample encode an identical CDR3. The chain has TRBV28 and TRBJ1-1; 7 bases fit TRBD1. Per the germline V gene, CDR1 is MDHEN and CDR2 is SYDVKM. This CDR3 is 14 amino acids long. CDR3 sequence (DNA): TGCGCCAGCAGGAGAACAGGGGCGGTGGCTGAAGCTTTCTTT. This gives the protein CASRRTGAVAEAFF.

This CDR3 reads CASSPDRGPTYEQYF. CDR3 nucleotide sequence: TGTGCCAGCAGTCCGGACAGGGGGCCCACCTACGAGCAGTACTTC. This chain joins TRBV6-5 and TRBJ2-7, with 11 nucleotides matching TRBD1. The CDR3 has 15 residues. After removal of 5 bases from V and 2 bases from J, the junction contained 5 bases not matched to a gene. CDR1 and CDR2 (germline): MNHEY, SVGAGI.

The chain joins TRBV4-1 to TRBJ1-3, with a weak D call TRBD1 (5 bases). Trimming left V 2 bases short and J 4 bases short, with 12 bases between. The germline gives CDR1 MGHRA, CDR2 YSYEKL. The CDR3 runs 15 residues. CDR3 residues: CASSQHRTGGNTIYF. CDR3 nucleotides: TGCGCCAGCAGCCAACACAGGACCGGAGGAAACACCATATATTTT.

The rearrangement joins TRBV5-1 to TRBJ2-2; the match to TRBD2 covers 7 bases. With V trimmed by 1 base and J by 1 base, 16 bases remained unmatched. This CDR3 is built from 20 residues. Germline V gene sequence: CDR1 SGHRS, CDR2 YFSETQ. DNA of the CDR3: TGCGCCAGCAGCTTGTACCAAATACGGTCCGGACTAGGGAACACCGGGGAGCTGTTTTTT. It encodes CASSLYQIRSGLGNTGELFF.

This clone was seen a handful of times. The CDR3 coding sequence is TGTGCCAGCAGCAACAATCTTAACCCGGGCGGGGGCGAGCAGTACTTC. Residues: CASSNNLNPGGGEQYF. The chain combines TRBV28 with TRBJ2-7, with 7 bases identical to TRBD2. The CDR3 loop spans 16 amino acids. The V gene's germline CDR1 is MDHEN and CDR2 SYDVKM. J lost 6 bases, V lost 6 bases, and 17 bases had no gene match.

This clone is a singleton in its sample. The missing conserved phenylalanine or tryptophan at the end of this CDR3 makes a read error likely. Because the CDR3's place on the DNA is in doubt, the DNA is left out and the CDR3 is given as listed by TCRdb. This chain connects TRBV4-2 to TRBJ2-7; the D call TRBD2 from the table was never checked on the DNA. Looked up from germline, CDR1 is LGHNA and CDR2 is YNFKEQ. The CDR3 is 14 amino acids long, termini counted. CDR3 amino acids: CASSQDLLAGDPFL.

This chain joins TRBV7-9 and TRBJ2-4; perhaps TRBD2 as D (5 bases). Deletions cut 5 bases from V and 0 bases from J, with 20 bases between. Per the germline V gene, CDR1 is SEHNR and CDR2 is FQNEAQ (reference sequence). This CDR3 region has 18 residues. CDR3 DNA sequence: TGTGCCAGCAGCCCCCAAACTGAGGGATTCGGAGCCAAAAACATTCAGTACTTC. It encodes CASSPQTEGFGAKNIQYF.

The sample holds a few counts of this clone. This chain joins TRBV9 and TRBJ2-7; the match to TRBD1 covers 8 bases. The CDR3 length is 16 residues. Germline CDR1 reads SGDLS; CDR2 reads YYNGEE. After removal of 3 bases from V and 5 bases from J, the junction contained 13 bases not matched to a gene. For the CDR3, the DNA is TGTGCCAGCAGCGGAGACTCGGACAGGGTTTTTGACGAGCAGTACTTC. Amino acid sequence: CASSGDSDRVFDEQYF.

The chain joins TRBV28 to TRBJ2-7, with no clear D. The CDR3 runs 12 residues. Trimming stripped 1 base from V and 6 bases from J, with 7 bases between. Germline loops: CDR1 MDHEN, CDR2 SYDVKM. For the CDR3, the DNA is TGTGCCAGCAGTTTATTTTCATCCGAGCAGTACTTC. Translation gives CASSLFSSEQYF.

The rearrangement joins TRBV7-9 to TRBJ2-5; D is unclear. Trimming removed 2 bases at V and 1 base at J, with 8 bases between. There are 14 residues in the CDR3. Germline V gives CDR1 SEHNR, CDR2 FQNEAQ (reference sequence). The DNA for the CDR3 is TGTGCCAGCAGCTTAAAAGAACTCCAAGAGACCCAGTACTTC. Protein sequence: CASSLKELQETQYF.